This TCR beta chain was retrieved from a study of blood T cell repertoires in COVID-19. The V gene's germline CDR1 is LGHNT and CDR2 FRNRAP. The V and J ends lost 1 base and 7 bases respectively, with 10 bases between them. This CDR3 region has 14 residues. Per the study methods: Reference gene primer amplification yielded estimated nucleated cell counts. The table came from immunoSEQ multiplex PCR; TCRdb's copy has only in-frame clones and leaves some out. That table furnishes V, J and clone size, whereas the DNA furnished D and trimming. The sample has some 150,000 clones; roughly 85% are singletons.

The genes are TRBV12-5 and TRBJ1-4; D is possibly TRBD1 (5 bases). What was sequenced was peripheral blood. The receptor was isolated from a human donor with acute or convalescent COVID-19. The donor label of this sample is uncertain. This CDR3 reads CASGLAGGFEKLFF. CDR3 bases: TGTGCTAGTGGTTTGGCGGGGGGGTTTGAAAAACTGTTTTTT.